The 18 T cell receptor beta chains below come from one sample, sequenced in a study of radiation and T cells in renal cell carcinoma. Here immunoSEQ multiplex PCR was the method, and the copy in TCRdb shows in-frame clones only, minus some. Of 75,000 to 90,000 clones in the sample, 70% to 90% were seen once. Time point: blood 4 weeks post-SBRT, at nephrectomy. Specified treatment: 15 Gy SBRT to primary tumor, nephrectomy 4 weeks later. Specimen: blood, collected from a patient whose treatment included radiotherapy and nephrectomy. The receptors stem from a woman between 70 and 85 years old with renal cell carcinoma.

The chain couples TRBV5-4 to TRBJ1-6, with a possible D match to TRBD1 (6 bases). Germline V lookup: CDR1 SGHNT, CDR2 YYREEE (reference sequence). Trimming removed 2 bases at V and 5 bases at J, with 11 bases between. This CDR3 is built from 15 residues. The CDR3 reads CASSLRDTDNSPLHF. CDR3 in DNA: TGTGCCAGCAGCTTAAGGGACACGGATAATTCACCCCTCCACTTT.

The chain joins TRBV4-3 to TRBJ2-1; 8 bases match TRBD2. In germline, CDR1 is LGHNA, CDR2 YSLEER. V shed 0 bases and J 9 bases; nucleotides not matched to a gene: 7. The CDR3 has 15 residues. Written as DNA, the CDR3 is TGCGCCAGCAGCCAAGATGGGACTAGTCTCTTTGAGCAGTTCTTC. Translating it yields CASSQDGTSLFEQFF.

This clone has a single count. The genes are TRBV9 and TRBJ2-7; TRBD1 aligns across 9 bases. Germline V gene lookup returns CDR1 SGDLS and CDR2 YYNGEE. CDR3 length equals 14 residues. The ends lost 4 bases at V and 3 bases at J; junction bases unmatched: 5. For the CDR3, the DNA is TGTGCCAGCAGCCGGACAGGGGAAAGCTACGAGCAGTACTTC. Translation gives CASSRTGESYEQYF.

The chain has TRBV7-9 and TRBJ2-3; TRBD2 is a possible D gene (5 bases). The V end lost 1 base, the J end lost 6 bases, and 14 bases lay between the germline ends. CDR1 and CDR2 (germline): SEHNR, FQNEAQ (reference sequence). The CDR3 consists of 15 residues. The CDR3 here is CASSLGAAAGDTQYF. The CDR3 bases are TGTGCCAGCAGCTTAGGAGCGGCGGCCGGTGATACGCAGTATTTT.

The chain combines TRBV11-1 with TRBJ2-3; possible D gene TRBD1, 5 bases. The CDR3 has 16 residues. Trimming cost V 5 bases and J 2 bases, with 17 bases left between them. CDR1 is SGHAT, CDR2 FQDESV, per germline (reference sequence). CDR3 sequence (DNA): TGTGCCAGCAGCCAAGTACAGGCTTGGGACACAGATACGCAGTATTTT. Encoded protein: CASSQVQAWDTDTQYF.

This clone was observed a handful of times. The J gene is TRBJ1-5, the V gene TRBV27; a possible D gene is TRBD1 (6 bases). V was cut by 0 bases and J by 7 bases, with 7 bases left in between. Germline V gives CDR1 MNHEY, CDR2 SMNVEV (reference sequence). This CDR3 is built from 13 residues. In nucleotides, the CDR3 is TGTGCCAGCAGTTTATCACAGGGCCAGCCCCAGCATTTT. Its translation: CASSLSQGQPQHF.

Comments on this clone: This sample also contains other DNA sequences that code for the same CDR3. This chain uses TRBV11-3 with TRBJ2-6, with D hard to call. This CDR3 region has 15 residues. V lost 3 bases and J 0 bases, leaving 6 bases between the germline ends. Per the germline V gene, CDR1 is SGHNT and CDR2 is YENEEA. The CDR3: CASSLAGSGANVLTF. The CDR3 nucleotides are TGTGCCAGCAGCTTGGCCGGCTCTGGGGCCAACGTCCTGACTTTC.

This clone was detected only a few times. CDR3: CAWSVRPPGNTEAFF. The CDR3 bases are TGTGCCTGGAGTGTAAGGCCCCCGGGGAACACTGAAGCTTTCTTT. The J gene is TRBJ1-1, the V gene TRBV30, with D unresolved. Trimming removed 0 bases at V and 1 base at J, with 12 bases between. The germline V gene encodes CDR1 GTSNPN and CDR2 SVGIG (reference sequence). CDR3 length: 15 residues.

The chain uses TRBV10-3 and TRBJ2-7, with 8 bases fitting TRBD2. The CDR3 is made up of 13 amino acids. CDR1 is ENHRY and CDR2 is SYGVKD in the germline V gene. J was trimmed by 1 base and V by 6 bases; bases with no gene match: 2. CDR3 in DNA: TGTGCCATCAGGACTAGCGTTTCCTACGAGCAGTACTTC. The encoded protein is CAIRTSVSYEQYF.

J is TRBJ1-2 and V is TRBV19; 9 bases are a match to TRBD1. Germline V gives CDR1 LNHDA, CDR2 SQIVND (reference sequence). J lost 5 bases, V lost 5 bases, and 9 bases had no gene match. The CDR3 totals 15 residues. This CDR3 reads CASSPGQGTLYGYTF. CDR3 nucleotide sequence: TGTGCCAGTAGTCCGGGACAGGGCACGCTATATGGCTACACCTTC.

This clone was observed once. This sequence joins TRBV28 and TRBJ2-3; TRBD2 is a possible D gene (6 bases). V was pared by 2 bases and J by 5 bases, with 17 bases between. This CDR3 comprises 16 residues. CDR1 MDHEN and CDR2 SYDVKM come from the germline V gene. This chain's CDR3 is CASSLGGAGSKDTQYF. The CDR3 DNA reads as TGTGCCAGCAGTTTAGGAGGGGCGGGGTCTAAAGATACGCAGTATTTT.

The chain recombines TRBV2 with TRBJ2-2; 7 bases agree with TRBD1. J lost 4 bases, V lost 3 bases, and 5 bases had no gene match. The CDR3 has 15 residues. Germline-derived CDR1 and CDR2 are SNHLY and FYNNEI. The CDR3 coding sequence is TGTGCCAGCAGTGACCCCGGGACAGTCACCGGGGAGCTGTTTTTT. Protein sequence: CASSDPGTVTGELFF.

The chain is built from TRBV6-5 and TRBJ2-3; D gene ambiguous. The germline V gene encodes CDR1 MNHEY and CDR2 SVGAGI. The V end lost 6 bases, the J end lost 3 bases, and 7 bases lay between the germline ends. This CDR3 spans 12 amino acids. CDR3 sequence reads: CASSKATDTQYF. The DNA of the CDR3 is TGTGCCAGCAGCAAGGCTACAGATACGCAGTATTTT.

The chain links TRBV25-1 to TRBJ2-3; possible D gene TRBD1, 6 bases. V shed 7 bases and J shed 4 bases, with 12 bases lying between them. CDR3 length equals 13 residues. Germline V gene sequence: CDR1 MGHDK, CDR2 SYGVNS. CDR3 DNA sequence: TGTGCCAGCACCGTGGACAGCTCAGATACGCAGTATTTT. Its translation: CASTVDSSDTQYF.

The chain has TRBV7-3 and TRBJ2-7; D not certain. V gave up 1 base and J gave up 3 bases, with 13 bases separating them. The CDR3 contains 15 residues. Germline V gene data show CDR1 as SGHTA and CDR2 as FQGTGA. This CDR3 reads CASSLMAGESYEQYF. In nucleotides, the CDR3 is TGTGCCAGCAGCTTAATGGCAGGAGAAAGCTACGAGCAGTACTTC.

The chain combines TRBV7-2 with TRBJ2-5, with 12 bases matching TRBD2. CDR1 SGHTA and CDR2 FQGNSA come from the germline V gene. With 0 bases clipped from V and 2 bases from J, the junction kept 1 base outside the gene matches. The CDR3 is 16 amino acids. Here the CDR3 DNA reads TGTGCCAGCAGCTTAGCGCTAGCGGGGGGGCAAGAGACCCAGTACTTC. This encodes CASSLALAGGQETQYF. Based on the CDR3 plus reference TRBV7-2 and TRBJ2-5, the full variable domain is GAGVSQSPSNKVTEKGKDVELRCDPISGHTALYWYRQSLGQGLEFLIYFQGNSAPDKSGLPSDRFSAERTGGSVSTLTIQRTQQEDSAVYLCASSLALAGGQETQYFGPGTRLLVL.

DNA of the CDR3: TGTGCCAGCAGCGTTGGGGGACGGTCTAATGAAAAACTGTTTTTT. Its protein is CASSVGGRSNEKLFF. The chain links TRBV9 to TRBJ1-4; weak D call: TRBD1 (5 bases). Germline assignment: CDR1 SGDLS and CDR2 YYNGEE. V shed 2 bases and J shed 3 bases, with 11 bases lying between them. The CDR3 length is 15 residues.

This clone was detected once. The chain couples TRBV7-9 to TRBJ1-2, with D unresolved. V was shortened by 4 bases and J by 1 base, with 7 bases between the two germline ends. The CDR3 runs to 13 residues. Germline loops: CDR1 SEHNR, CDR2 FQNEAQ (reference sequence). CDR3 nucleotide sequence: TGTGCCAGCAGCTCGACGGTTAACTATGGCTACACCTTC. Protein: CASSSTVNYGYTF.